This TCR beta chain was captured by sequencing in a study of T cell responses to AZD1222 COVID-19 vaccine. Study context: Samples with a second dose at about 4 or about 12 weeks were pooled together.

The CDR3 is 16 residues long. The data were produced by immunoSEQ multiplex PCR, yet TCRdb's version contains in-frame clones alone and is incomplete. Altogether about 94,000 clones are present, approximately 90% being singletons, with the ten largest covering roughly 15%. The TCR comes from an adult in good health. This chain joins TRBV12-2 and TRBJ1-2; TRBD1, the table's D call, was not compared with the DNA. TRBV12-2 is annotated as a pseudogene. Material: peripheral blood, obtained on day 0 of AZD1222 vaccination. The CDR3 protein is CASRLAPQQGWYGYTF. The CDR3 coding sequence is TGTGCAAGTCGCTTAGCGCCTCAACAGGGATGGTATGGCTACACCTTC.